This T cell receptor (beta chain) emerged from a study of sequential checkpoint blockade in melanoma. Study as a whole: Patients were randomized 1:1 to nivolumab-then-ipilimumab or ipilimumab-then-nivolumab first-line.

Treatment of the sample: randomized to nivolumab then ipilimumab (arm A) or the reverse (arm B). DNA-damaging chemotherapy had not been given to any patient beforehand. Assay: immunoSEQ multiplex PCR; the TCRdb copy retains only in-frame clones and omits some. The data contain some 40,000 clones, roughly 32% of them singletons. The V end lost 1 base, the J end lost 4 bases, and 10 bases lay between the germline ends. CDR1 is GTSNPN and CDR2 is SVGIG in the germline V gene (reference sequence). This CDR3 spans 13 amino acids. This clone was counted only a few times. Material: tumor tissue (inferred from file names), obtained from a patient given nivolumab and ipilimumab in sequence. The source of this sequence is a human donor with melanoma. The chain has TRBV30 and TRBJ1-1; D unclear. The DNA of the CDR3 is TGTGCCTGGAGTGGATTCTCGGGCACTGAAGCTTTCTTT. It codes for CAWSGFSGTEAFF.